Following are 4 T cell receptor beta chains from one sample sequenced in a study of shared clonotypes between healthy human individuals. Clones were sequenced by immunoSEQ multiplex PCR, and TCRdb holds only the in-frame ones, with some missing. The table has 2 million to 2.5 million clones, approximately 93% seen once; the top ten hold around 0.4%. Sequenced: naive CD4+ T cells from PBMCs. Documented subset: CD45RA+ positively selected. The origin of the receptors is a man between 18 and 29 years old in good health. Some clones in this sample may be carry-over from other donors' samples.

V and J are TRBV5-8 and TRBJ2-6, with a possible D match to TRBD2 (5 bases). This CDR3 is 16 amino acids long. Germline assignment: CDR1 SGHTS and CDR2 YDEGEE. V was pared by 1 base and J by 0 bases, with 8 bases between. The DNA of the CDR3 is TGTGCCAGCAGCTTGAGGGCGGGCTCTGGGGCCAACGTCCTGACTTTC. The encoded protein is CASSLRAGSGANVLTF.

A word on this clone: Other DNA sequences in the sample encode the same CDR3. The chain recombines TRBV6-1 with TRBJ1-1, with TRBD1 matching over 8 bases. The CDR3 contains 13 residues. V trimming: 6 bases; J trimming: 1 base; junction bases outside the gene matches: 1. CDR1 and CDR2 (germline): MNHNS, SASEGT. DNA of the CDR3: TGTGCCAGCAGGGGGACAGGGAACACTGAAGCTTTCTTT. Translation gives CASRGTGNTEAFF.

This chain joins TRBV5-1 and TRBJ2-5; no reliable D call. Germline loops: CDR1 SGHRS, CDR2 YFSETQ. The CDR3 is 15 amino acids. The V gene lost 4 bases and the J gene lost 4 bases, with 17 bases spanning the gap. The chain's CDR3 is CASSAAAAWGETQYF. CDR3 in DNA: TGCGCCAGCAGCGCGGCCGCAGCCTGGGGAGAGACCCAGTACTTC.

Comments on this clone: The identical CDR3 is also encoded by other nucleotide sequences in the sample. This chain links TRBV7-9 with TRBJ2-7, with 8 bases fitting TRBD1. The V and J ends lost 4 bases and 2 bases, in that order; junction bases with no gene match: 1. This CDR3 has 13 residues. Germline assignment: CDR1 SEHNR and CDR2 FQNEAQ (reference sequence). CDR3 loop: CASSSGGPYEQYF. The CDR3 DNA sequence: TGTGCCAGCAGCTCAGGGGGCCCCTACGAGCAGTACTTC.